The rows below give T cell receptor beta chains drawn from one sample of a study of shared clonotypes between healthy human individuals. The table came from immunoSEQ multiplex PCR; TCRdb's copy has only in-frame clones and leaves some out. The data contain roughly 1,100,000 clones, about 70% of them seen just once; the ten biggest clones take up over 1.3%. The sequenced sample consisted of memory CD4+ T cells sorted from blood. Receptor source: a man aged 18 to 30 in good health. Both conserved end residues are part of each CDR3. D genes are given only for firm matches. Clone size appears in some rows only: once, few, many, or a class for an expanded clone.

j_call | clone_size | v_call | d_call | cdr3_aa | cdr3_nt
TRBJ2-7 | . | TRBV7-9 | . | CASSPVPAYEQYF | TGTGCCAGCAGCCCGGTCCCAGCCTACGAGCAGTACTTC
TRBJ2-3 | . | TRBV11-2 | . | CASSLDDRVTDTQYF | TGTGCCAGCAGCTTAGATGATCGAGTAACAGATACGCAGTATTTT
TRBJ1-2 | . | TRBV2 | . | CASQRDVNYGYTF | TGTGCCAGCCAGCGTGACGTGAACTATGGCTACACCTTC
TRBJ1-2 | . | TRBV9 | . | CASNKDSDGFYGYTF | TGTGCCAGCAACAAAGACTCGGACGGCTTCTATGGCTACACCTTC
TRBJ2-3 | . | TRBV7-9 | . | CASTTDKSTDTQYF | TGTGCCAGCACCACGGACAAGAGCACAGATACGCAGTATTTT
TRBJ1-3 | . | TRBV28 | . | CASSLVTGTGNTIYF | TGTGCCAGCAGTTTAGTTACAGGGACTGGAAACACCATATATTTT
TRBJ1-6 | few | TRBV30 | TRBD1 | CAWRTGYNSPLHF | TGTGCCTGGAGGACAGGGTATAATTCACCCCTCCACTTT
TRBJ2-7 | . | TRBV7-7 | TRBD2 | CASSPTSGPYEQYF | TGTGCTAGCAGCCCAACTAGCGGTCCCTACGAGCAGTACTTC
TRBJ1-6 | once | TRBV7-2 | TRBD1 | CASSLDRGMNSPLHF | TGTGCCAGCAGCTTGGACAGGGGGATGAATTCACCCCTCCACTTT
TRBJ1-2 | once | TRBV19 | . | CASSMGTSGYTF | TGTGCCAGTAGTATGGGAACATCGGGCTACACCTTC
TRBJ1-6 | . | TRBV28 | . | CASSLLQGTYNSPLHF | TGTGCCAGCAGTTTATTGCAGGGGACCTATAATTCACCCCTCCACTTT
TRBJ2-7 | . | TRBV19 | TRBD2 | CASSTRTRTSGEQYF | TGTGCCAGTAGTACCCGGACTAGAACCTCCGGCGAGCAGTACTTC
TRBJ2-1 | . | TRBV18 | . | CASSPRDIQYNEQFF | TGTGCCAGCTCACCTCGAGACATTCAGTACAATGAGCAGTTCTTC
TRBJ2-5 | once | TRBV7-9 | TRBD2 | CASSQWGYSGTSLKTQYF | TGTGCCAGCAGCCAATGGGGATATAGCGGGACCTCCCTGAAGACCCAGTACTTC
TRBJ1-2 | . | TRBV28 | TRBD1 | CASSLQRDSRQGYTF | TGTGCCAGCAGTTTACAAAGGGACAGCCGGCAGGGCTACACCTTC
TRBJ1-2 | many | TRBV30 | . | CAWPRGGDYGYTF | TGTGCCTGGCCCCGGGGGGGGGACTATGGCTACACCTTC
TRBJ1-1 | . | TRBV19 | TRBD1 | CASSTDRAQAPKAFF | TGTGCCAGTAGTACGGACAGGGCGCAGGCCCCTAAAGCTTTCTTT
TRBJ2-7 | once | TRBV7-9 | . | CASSLAGKSYEQYF | TGTGCCAGCAGCTTAGCCGGGAAGTCCTACGAGCAGTACTTC
TRBJ1-1 | . | TRBV5-1 | . | CASSLGQTLNTEAFF | TGCGCCAGCAGCTTGGGACAAACTTTGAACACTGAAGCTTTCTTT
TRBJ2-3 | . | TRBV9 | . | CASSPGSPSLGADTQYF | TGTGCCAGCAGCCCGGGCAGCCCCAGCCTCGGTGCAGATACGCAGTATTTT
TRBJ2-7 | once | TRBV27 | TRBD2 | CASSLAGGTYEQYF | TGTGCCAGCAGTTTAGCGGGGGGGACCTACGAGCAGTACTTC
TRBJ2-1 | . | TRBV7-9 | . | CASSLNWGGEQFF | TGTGCCAGCAGCTTAAACTGGGGAGGTGAGCAGTTCTTC
TRBJ2-7 | once | TRBV7-2 | TRBD2 | CASSLAVTSGSYEQYF | TGTGCCAGCAGCTTAGCGGTTACTAGCGGCTCCTACGAGCAGTACTTC
TRBJ2-7 | . | TRBV7-2 | . | CASSLALGGSYEQYF | TGTGCCAGCAGCTTAGCTCTGGGCGGCTCCTACGAGCAGTACTTC
TRBJ1-6 | . | TRBV5-1 | TRBD1 | CASSPQTGSDSPLHF | TGCGCCAGCAGCCCTCAGACAGGGTCGGATTCACCCCTCCACTTT